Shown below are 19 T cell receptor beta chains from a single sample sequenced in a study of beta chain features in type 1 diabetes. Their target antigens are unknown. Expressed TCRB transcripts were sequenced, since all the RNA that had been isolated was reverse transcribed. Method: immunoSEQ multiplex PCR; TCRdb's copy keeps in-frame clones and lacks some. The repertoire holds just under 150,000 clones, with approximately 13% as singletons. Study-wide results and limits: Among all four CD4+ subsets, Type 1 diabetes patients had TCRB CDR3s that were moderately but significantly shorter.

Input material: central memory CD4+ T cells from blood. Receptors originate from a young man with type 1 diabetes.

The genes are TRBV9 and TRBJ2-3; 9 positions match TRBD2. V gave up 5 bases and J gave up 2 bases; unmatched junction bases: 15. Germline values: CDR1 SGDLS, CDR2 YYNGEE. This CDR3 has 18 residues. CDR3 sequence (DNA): TGTGCCAGCAGTGATTCGAAGGCTAGCGGGGACATCACAGATACGCAGTATTTT. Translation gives CASSDSKASGDITDTQYF.

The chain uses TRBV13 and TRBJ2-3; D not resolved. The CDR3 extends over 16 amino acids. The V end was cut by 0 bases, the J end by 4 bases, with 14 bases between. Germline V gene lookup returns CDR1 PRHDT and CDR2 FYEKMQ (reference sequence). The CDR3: CASSLGIAYFPDTQYF. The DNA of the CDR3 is TGTGCCAGCAGCTTAGGCATCGCTTACTTCCCAGATACGCAGTATTTT.

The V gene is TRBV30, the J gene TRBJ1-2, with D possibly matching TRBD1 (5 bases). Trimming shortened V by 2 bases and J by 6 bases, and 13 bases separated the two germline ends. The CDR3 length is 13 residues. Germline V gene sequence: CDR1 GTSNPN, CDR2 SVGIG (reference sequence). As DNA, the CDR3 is TGTGCCTGGAGTACCGCCGGGGGGAATGGCTACACCTTC. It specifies CAWSTAGGNGYTF.

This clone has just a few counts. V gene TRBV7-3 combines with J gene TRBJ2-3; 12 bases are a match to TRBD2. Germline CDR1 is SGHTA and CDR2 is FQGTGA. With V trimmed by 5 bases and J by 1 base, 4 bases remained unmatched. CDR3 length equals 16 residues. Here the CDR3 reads CASSALAGGGTDTQYF. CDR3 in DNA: TGTGCCAGCAGCGCCCTAGCGGGGGGGGGCACAGATACGCAGTATTTT.

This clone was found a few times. As DNA, the CDR3 is TGTGCCAGCAGCGCTCTAGGGTTAGTCTCTGGGGCCAACGTCCTGACTTTC. It specifies CASSALGLVSGANVLTF. The genes are TRBV9 and TRBJ2-6; D is ambiguous. The germline CDR1 and CDR2 sequences are SGDLS and YYNGEE. This CDR3 has 17 amino acids. Trimming took 3 bases from V and 0 from J, leaving 13 bases between them.

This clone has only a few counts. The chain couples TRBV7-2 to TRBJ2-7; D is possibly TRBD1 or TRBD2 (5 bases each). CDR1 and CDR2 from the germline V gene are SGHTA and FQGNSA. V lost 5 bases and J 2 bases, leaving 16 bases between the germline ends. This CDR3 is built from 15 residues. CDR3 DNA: TGTGCCAGCAGCCCTCCGGGACGGCCAGCCTACGAGCAGTACTTC. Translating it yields CASSPPGRPAYEQYF.

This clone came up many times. The CDR3 nucleotides are TGCAGCGTTTGTCTCTCTGGAAACACCATATATTTT. Translation gives CSVCLSGNTIYF. This sequence joins TRBV29-1 and TRBJ1-3; D is uncertain. V was trimmed by 5 bases and J by 0 bases, leaving 5 bases between them. The CDR3 consists of 12 residues. Germline CDR1 reads SQVTM; CDR2 reads ANQGSEA.

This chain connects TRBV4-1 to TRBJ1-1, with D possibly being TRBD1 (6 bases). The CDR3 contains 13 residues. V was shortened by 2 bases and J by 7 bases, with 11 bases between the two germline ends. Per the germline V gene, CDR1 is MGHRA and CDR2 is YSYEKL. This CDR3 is CASSQMGADEAFF. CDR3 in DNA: TGCGCCAGCAGCCAAATGGGGGCAGATGAAGCTTTCTTT.

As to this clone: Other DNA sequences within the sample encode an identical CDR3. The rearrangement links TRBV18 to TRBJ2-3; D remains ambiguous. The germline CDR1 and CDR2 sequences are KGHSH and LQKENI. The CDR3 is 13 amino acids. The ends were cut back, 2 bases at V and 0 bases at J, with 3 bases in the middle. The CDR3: CASSPGSTDTQYF. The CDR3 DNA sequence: TGTGCCAGCTCACCAGGCAGCACAGATACGCAGTATTTT.

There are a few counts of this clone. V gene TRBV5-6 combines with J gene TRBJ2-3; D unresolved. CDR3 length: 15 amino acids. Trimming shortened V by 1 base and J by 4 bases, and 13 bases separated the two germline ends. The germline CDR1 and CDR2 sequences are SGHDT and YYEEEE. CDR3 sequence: CASSLRKGLADTQYF. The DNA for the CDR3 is TGTGCCAGCAGCTTGCGGAAGGGATTGGCAGATACGCAGTATTTT.

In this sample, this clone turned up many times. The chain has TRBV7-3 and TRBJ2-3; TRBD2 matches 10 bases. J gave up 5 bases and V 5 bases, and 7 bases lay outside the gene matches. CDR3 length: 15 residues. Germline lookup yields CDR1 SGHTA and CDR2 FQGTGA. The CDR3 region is CASSTRLAGIDTQYF. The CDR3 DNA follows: TGTGCCAGCAGCACCCGACTAGCGGGTATAGATACGCAGTATTTT.

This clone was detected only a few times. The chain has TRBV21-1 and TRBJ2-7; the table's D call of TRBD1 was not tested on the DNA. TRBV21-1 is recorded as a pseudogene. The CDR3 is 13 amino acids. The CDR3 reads CASSYGQKYEQYF. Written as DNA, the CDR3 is TGTGCCAGCTCATACGGACAGAAGTACGAGCAGTACTTC.

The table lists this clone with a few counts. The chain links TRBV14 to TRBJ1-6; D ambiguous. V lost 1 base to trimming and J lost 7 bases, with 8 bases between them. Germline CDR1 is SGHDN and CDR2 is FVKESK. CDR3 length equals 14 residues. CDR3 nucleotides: TGTGCCAGCAGCCAAGTTAGGGTAAATTCACCCCTCCACTTT. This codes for CASSQVRVNSPLHF.

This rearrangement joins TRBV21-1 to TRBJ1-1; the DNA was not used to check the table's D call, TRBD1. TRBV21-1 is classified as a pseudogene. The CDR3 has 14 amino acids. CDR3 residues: CASRGDREGYEAFF. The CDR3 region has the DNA TGTGCCAGCAGAGGGGACAGGGAGGGTTATGAAGCTTTCTTT.

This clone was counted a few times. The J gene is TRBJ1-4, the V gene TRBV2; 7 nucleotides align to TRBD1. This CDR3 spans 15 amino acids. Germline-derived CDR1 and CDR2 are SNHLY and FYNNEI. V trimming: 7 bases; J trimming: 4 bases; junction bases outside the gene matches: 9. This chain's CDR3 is CASNARQGDNEKLFF. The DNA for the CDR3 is TGTGCCAGCAATGCCCGACAGGGAGATAATGAAAAACTGTTTTTT.

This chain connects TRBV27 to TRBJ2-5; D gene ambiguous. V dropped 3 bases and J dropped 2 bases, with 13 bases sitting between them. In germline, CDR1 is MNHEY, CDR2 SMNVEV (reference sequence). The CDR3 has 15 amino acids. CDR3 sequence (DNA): TGTGCCAGCAGTTTTTCCGCGACGCTACAAGAGACCCAGTACTTC. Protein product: CASSFSATLQETQYF.

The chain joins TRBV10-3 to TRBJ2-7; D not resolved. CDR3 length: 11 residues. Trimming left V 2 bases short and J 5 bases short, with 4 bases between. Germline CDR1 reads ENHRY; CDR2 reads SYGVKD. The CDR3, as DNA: TGTGCCATCAGTGAGGGACACGAGCAGTACTTC. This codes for CAISEGHEQYF.

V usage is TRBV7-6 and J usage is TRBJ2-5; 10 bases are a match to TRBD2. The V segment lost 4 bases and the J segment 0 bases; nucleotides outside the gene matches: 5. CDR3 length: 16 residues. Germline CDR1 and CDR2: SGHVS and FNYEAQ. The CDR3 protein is CASSYTSGAYQETQYF. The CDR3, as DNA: TGTGCCAGCAGCTATACTAGCGGGGCGTACCAAGAGACCCAGTACTTC.

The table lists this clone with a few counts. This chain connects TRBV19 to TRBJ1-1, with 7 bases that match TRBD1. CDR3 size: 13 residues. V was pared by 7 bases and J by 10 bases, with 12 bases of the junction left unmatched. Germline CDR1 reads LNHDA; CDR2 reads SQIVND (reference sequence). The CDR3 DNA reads TGTGCCAGTATCCTGGACAGGTGGGGGGTAGCTTTCTTT. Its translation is CASILDRWGVAFF.